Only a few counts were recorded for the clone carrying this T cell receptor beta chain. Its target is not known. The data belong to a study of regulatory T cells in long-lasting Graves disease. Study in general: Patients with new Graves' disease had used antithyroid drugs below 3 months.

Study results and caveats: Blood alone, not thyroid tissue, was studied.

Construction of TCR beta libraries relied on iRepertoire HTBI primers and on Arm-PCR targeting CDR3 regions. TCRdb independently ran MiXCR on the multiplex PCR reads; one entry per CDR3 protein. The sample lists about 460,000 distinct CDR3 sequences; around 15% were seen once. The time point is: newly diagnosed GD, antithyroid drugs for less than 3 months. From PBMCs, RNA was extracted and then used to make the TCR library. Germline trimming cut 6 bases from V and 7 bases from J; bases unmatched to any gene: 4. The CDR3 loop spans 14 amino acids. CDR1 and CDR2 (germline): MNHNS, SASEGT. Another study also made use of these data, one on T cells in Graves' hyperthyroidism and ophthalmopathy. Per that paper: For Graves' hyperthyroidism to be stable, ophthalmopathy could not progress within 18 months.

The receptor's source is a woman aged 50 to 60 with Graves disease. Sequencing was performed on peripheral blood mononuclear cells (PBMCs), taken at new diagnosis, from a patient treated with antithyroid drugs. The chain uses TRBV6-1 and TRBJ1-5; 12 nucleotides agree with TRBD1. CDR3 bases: TGTGCCAGCAGAGGGACAGGGGGCTTGCAGCCCCAGCATTTT. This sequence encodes CASRGTGGLQPQHF.